These 21 T cell receptor beta chains came from one sample sequenced in a study of post-analysis software for immune sequencing data. Study-wide points: When patients were compared with controls, roughly five TRBV segments were more frequent, TRBV5-6, TRBV5-1 and TRBV20-1 among them.

The antigens for these receptors are not known. Unique-molecular-identifier-tagged TCR beta cDNA libraries were used. From the PCR reads, TCRdb called clonotypes with MiXCR, one entry per CDR3 protein. The data hold roughly 600,000 distinct CDR3 sequences, with 44% observed a single time. What was sequenced was blood. These receptors were taken from a girl aged 10-17 years with multiple sclerosis.

The rearrangement uses TRBV3-1 and TRBJ2-7, with 15 positions matching TRBD2. The J call could be wrong; TRBJ2-5 is a better fit for the DNA end. CDR1 and CDR2 from the germline V gene are LGHDT and YNNKEL (reference sequence). The CDR3 totals 17 residues. CDR3 region: CASSRTSGGALQETQYF. CDR3 in DNA: TGTGCCAGCAGCCGGACTAGCGGGGGGGCCCTTCAAGAGACCCAGTACTTC.

The chain links TRBV3-1 to TRBJ2-3; TRBD1 agrees at 7 bases. Germline V gene data show CDR1 as LGHDT and CDR2 as YNNKEL (reference sequence). V shed 3 bases, J shed 6 bases, and the junction held 9 bases outside the gene matches. This CDR3 contains 15 residues. CDR3 region: CASSQAGTDSDTQYF. As DNA, the CDR3 is TGTGCCAGCAGCCAGGCCGGGACAGATTCCGATACGCAGTATTTT.

This clonotype showed up just a few times. The chain uses TRBV13 and TRBJ1-2; D is possibly TRBD1 (5 bases). The CDR3 runs to 13 residues. V lost 2 bases, J lost 5 bases, and 9 bases lay in between. Germline values: CDR1 PRHDT, CDR2 FYEKMQ (reference sequence). CDR3 protein: CASSLQGEYGYTF. The DNA of the CDR3 is TGTGCCAGCAGCTTACAGGGAGAGTATGGCTACACCTTC. The full variable domain, rest sourced from reference TRBV13 and TRBJ1-2, is AAGVIQSPRHLIKEKRETATLKCYPIPRHDTVYWYQQGPGQDPQFLISFYEKMQSDKGSIPDRFSAQQFSDYHSELNMSSLELGDSALYFCASSLQGEYGYTFGSGTRLTVV.

This clonotype was detected a few times. The J gene is TRBJ2-1, the V gene TRBV10-3; 7 nucleotides match TRBD2. Germline V gene lookup returns CDR1 ENHRY and CDR2 SYGVKD. Germline trimming cut 2 bases from V and 4 bases from J; bases unmatched to any gene: 2. This CDR3 spans 14 amino acids. The CDR3 loop reads CAISETSDYNEQFF. CDR3 bases: TGTGCCATCAGTGAGACTAGCGATTACAATGAGCAGTTCTTC.

This chain uses TRBV7-9 with TRBJ2-3, with 9 bases aligning to TRBD2. The CDR3 has 16 residues. CDR1 SEHNR and CDR2 FQNEAQ come from the germline V gene (reference sequence). The V and J ends lost 2 bases and 5 bases, in that order; junction bases with no gene match: 8. The CDR3 region is CASSLSGLAGLDTQYF. CDR3 coding DNA: TGTGCCAGCAGCTTAAGTGGGCTAGCGGGACTAGATACGCAGTATTTT.

This chain joins TRBV7-2 and TRBJ2-1; D is unclear. The CDR3 extends over 15 amino acids. The ends were cut back, 5 bases at V and 8 bases at J, with 19 bases in the middle. Germline values: CDR1 SGHTA, CDR2 FQGNSA. The CDR3 DNA follows: TGTGCCAGCAGCCGGGCCTCGGATTTGGCCGATGAGCAGTTCTTC. Translated, it gives CASSRASDLADEQFF.

This clonotype was seen more than once but under ten times. V and J are TRBV4-1 and TRBJ2-7; 9 nucleotides agree with TRBD1. After removal of 1 base from V and 3 bases from J, the junction contained 7 bases not matched to a gene. The CDR3 totals 16 residues. From germline, CDR1 is MGHRA and CDR2 YSYEKL. CDR3 sequence: CASSQVWGTGRYEQYF. The CDR3 region has the DNA TGCGCCAGCAGCCAAGTCTGGGGGACAGGGCGCTACGAGCAGTACTTC.

The chain joins TRBV3-1 to TRBJ2-7; TRBD1 matches at 10 bases. Germline V CDR1 and CDR2: LGHDT, YNNKEL (reference sequence). The CDR3 loop spans 18 amino acids. Unmatched junction bases numbered 17, after V lost 0 bases and J lost 9 bases. CDR3 amino acids: CASSQDSIRTGGSYGQYF. CDR3 DNA sequence: TGTGCCAGCAGCCAAGATAGTATAAGGACAGGGGGTTCCTATGGGCAGTACTTC.

The chain is built from TRBV20-1 and TRBJ1-2; no clear D gene. From germline, CDR1 is DFQATT and CDR2 SNEGSKA (reference sequence). CDR3 length equals 11 residues. V was clipped by 4 bases and J by 4 bases, with 7 bases between them. The chain's CDR3 is CSATRSYGYTF. The CDR3 bases are TGCAGTGCTACCAGGTCCTATGGCTACACCTTC.

The chain links TRBV4-1 to TRBJ1-5, with D possibly TRBD1 on 5 matching bases. V was clipped by 5 bases and J by 4 bases, with 15 bases between them. The CDR3 extends over 15 amino acids. Germline CDR1 MGHRA, CDR2 YSYEKL. The DNA for the CDR3 is TGCGCCAGCAGCGTACGGGACTCACCGAATCAGCCCCAGCATTTT. Translated, it gives CASSVRDSPNQPQHF.

This clonotype has just a few counts. The chain carries TRBV4-1 and TRBJ2-1, with 8 bases fitting TRBD2. J gave up 10 bases and V 1 base, and 18 bases lay outside the gene matches. The CDR3 is 18 residues long. Germline lookup yields CDR1 MGHRA and CDR2 YSYEKL. The CDR3 coding sequence is TGCGCCAGCAGCCAAGTCGACTCGCAAGCGGGGGCCTTTAGGGAGCAGTTCTTC. It specifies CASSQVDSQAGAFREQFF.

This chain connects TRBV5-1 to TRBJ2-7, with 7 nucleotides matching TRBD1. V gave up 3 bases and J gave up 0 bases; unmatched junction bases: 6. The CDR3 contains 15 residues. The V gene's germline CDR1 is SGHRS and CDR2 YFSETQ. The CDR3 DNA reads TGCGCCAGCAGCTATGGACAGGCAAGCTCCTACGAGCAGTACTTC. Protein product: CASSYGQASSYEQYF.

This clonotype was counted only a few times. The chain employs TRBV7-6 and TRBJ1-1; no clear D. Germline CDR1 is SGHVS and CDR2 is FNYEAQ. This CDR3 region has 13 residues. Trimming cost V 7 bases and J 3 bases, with 12 bases left between them. This CDR3 is CASISFSDTEAFF. The CDR3 DNA reads TGTGCCAGCATCTCTTTCAGCGACACTGAAGCTTTCTTT.

This clonotype has only a few counts. The rearrangement joins TRBV29-1 to TRBJ2-3, with 8 bases fitting TRBD2. The CDR3 covers 16 residues. Germline trimming cut 6 bases from V and 2 bases from J; bases unmatched to any gene: 13. Germline loops: CDR1 SQVTM, CDR2 ANQGSEA. For the CDR3, the DNA is TGCAGCGTCCCGGAGCTACTAGCGGATCTCACAGATACGCAGTATTTT. This codes for CSVPELLADLTDTQYF.

This clonotype was observed a few times. The J gene is TRBJ1-5, the V gene TRBV12-3 or TRBV12-4; 12 nucleotides agree with TRBD1. Trimming at V came to 7 bases and at J to 0 bases, leaving 22 bases not matched to a gene. The CDR3 length is 22 residues. The CDR3 protein is CASKPTGDRGRRALNSNQPQHF. CDR3 coding DNA: TGTGCCAGCAAACCCACCGGGGACAGGGGGCGCAGGGCCCTAAATAGCAATCAGCCCCAGCATTTT.

The chain couples TRBV10-3 to TRBJ2-3, with 7 nucleotides matching TRBD1. Germline V gene data show CDR1 as ENHRY and CDR2 as SYGVKD. The CDR3 sequence is 15 residues long. J gave up 2 bases and V 4 bases, and 6 bases lay outside the gene matches. The CDR3, as DNA: TGTGCCATCAGTGGCACCGGACAGGTCACAGATACGCAGTATTTT. The encoded protein is CAISGTGQVTDTQYF.

This chain links TRBV21-1 with TRBJ2-3; the table's D call, TRBD1, has no DNA check behind it. TRBV21-1 is an annotated pseudogene. This CDR3 is built from 16 residues. The DNA for the CDR3 is TGTGCCAGCCCTAAGAGACCACGGACCAGGGTAGATACGCAGTATTTT. It is translated as CASPKRPRTRVDTQYF.

This rearrangement joins TRBV7-9 to TRBJ2-1; D uncertain. In germline, CDR1 is SEHNR, CDR2 FQNEAQ (reference sequence). This CDR3 is built from 15 residues. Deletions cut 1 base from V and 0 bases from J, with 7 bases between. The chain's CDR3 is CASSLGYGSYNEQFF. The CDR3 nucleotides are TGTGCCAGCAGCTTAGGATATGGCTCCTACAATGAGCAGTTCTTC.

The chain links TRBV12-3 or TRBV12-4 to TRBJ1-6, with a weak D call TRBD1 (5 bases). The CDR3 spans 14 residues. Trimming took off 6 bases at V and 7 bases at J, with 13 bases between the two ends. The CDR3 coding sequence is TGTGCCAGCAGGCCCGGGACGACCAATTCACCCCTCCACTTT. This translates into CASRPGTTNSPLHF.

This clonotype was detected a few times. This chain connects TRBV7-8 to TRBJ1-1, with unresolved D. Trimming removed 0 bases at V and 2 bases at J, with 4 bases between. The CDR3 runs 13 residues. Looked up from germline, CDR1 is SGHVS and CDR2 is FQNEAQ. The CDR3, as DNA: TGTGCCAGCAGCTTAGCCATCAACACTGAAGCTTTCTTT. Residues: CASSLAINTEAFF.

CDR3 protein: CSARAPGGNSGANVLTF. CDR3 bases: TGCAGTGCTAGAGCCCCGGGGGGGAACTCTGGGGCCAACGTCCTGACTTTC. J is TRBJ2-6 and V is TRBV20-1; 8 nucleotides align to TRBD2. J was trimmed by 0 bases and V by 1 base; bases with no gene match: 5. This CDR3 spans 17 amino acids. CDR1 and CDR2 from the germline V gene are DFQATT and SNEGSKA (reference sequence).